These 18 T cell receptor beta chains originate from one sample sequenced in a study of shared clonotypes between healthy human individuals. Profiling relied on immunoSEQ multiplex PCR, and the TCRdb table lists in-frame clones only, not all of them. The sample comprises about 2.2 million clones, 93% of which are singletons, and more than 1.5% rests with the top ten. Naivety among CD8 cells was defined by CD45RO negativity and positive CCR7 selection, thereby excluding terminally differentiated effector memory CD45RA+ cells. The sequencing input was naive CD8+ T cells from PBMCs. The receptors were sampled from a man aged 18 to 30 in good health. Some clones in this sample may be carry-over from other donors' samples.

The chain combines TRBV13 with TRBJ1-1; TRBD1 might be the D (5 bases). The CDR3 is 15 amino acids. The V and J ends lost 4 bases and 4 bases respectively, with 16 bases between them. Germline V gives CDR1 PRHDT, CDR2 FYEKMQ (reference sequence). Here the CDR3 reads CASSSIGEGSTEAFF. The CDR3 DNA reads TGTGCCAGCAGCTCGATTGGGGAGGGGAGCACTGAAGCTTTCTTT.

As DNA, the CDR3 is TGCGCCAGCAGCCAAGATGTTTTGACAGTCTATGGCTACACCTTC. Amino acids: CASSQDVLTVYGYTF. The chain links TRBV4-3 to TRBJ1-2; perhaps TRBD1 as D (5 bases). Trimming cost V 0 bases and J 4 bases, with 12 bases left between them. The V gene's germline CDR1 is LGHNA and CDR2 YSLEER. The CDR3 is 15 amino acids.

This clone was recorded only once. The chain uses TRBV9 and TRBJ2-2; D might be TRBD2 (6 bases). Germline V CDR1 and CDR2: SGDLS, YYNGEE. There are 16 residues in the CDR3. The V end lost 7 bases, the J end lost 2 bases, and 18 bases lay between the germline ends. Written as DNA, the CDR3 is TGTGCCAGCTCCACGGGGGAGACAAAAAACACCGGGGAGCTGTTTTTT. Translating gives CASSTGETKNTGELFF.

The genes are TRBV6-5 and TRBJ2-7; D is ambiguous. This CDR3 contains 15 residues. CDR1 MNHEY and CDR2 SVGAGI come from the germline V gene. The V end was cut by 2 bases, the J end by 0 bases, with 11 bases between. CDR3 sequence (DNA): TGTGCCAGCAGTTACCCGACCACCAGCTCCTACGAGCAGTACTTC. Translated: CASSYPTTSSYEQYF.

The chain combines TRBV16 with TRBJ2-1, with no clear D. The germline V and J ends were trimmed by 3 bases and 8 bases, with 8 bases remaining between them. Germline CDR1 and CDR2: KGHSY and FQNENV. The CDR3 consists of 12 residues. CDR3: CASSHPEDEQFF. The CDR3 DNA reads TGTGCCAGCAGCCACCCTGAAGATGAGCAGTTCTTC.

The chain recombines TRBV4-1 with TRBJ2-3; D unclear. V was clipped by 1 base and J by 0 bases, with 11 bases between them. The germline V gene has CDR1 MGHRA and CDR2 YSYEKL. The CDR3 length is 16 residues. CDR3 region: CASSQVVADSTDTQYF. The CDR3 bases are TGCGCCAGCAGCCAAGTAGTGGCGGATAGCACAGATACGCAGTATTTT.

The chain is built from TRBV7-2 and TRBJ2-3; TRBD2 agrees at 12 bases. The V gene's germline CDR1 is SGHTA and CDR2 FQGNSA. The J segment lost 2 bases and the V segment lost 4 bases, leaving 10 bases of the junction unmatched. The CDR3 has 18 residues. In nucleotides, the CDR3 is TGTGCCAGCAGCTGGCTCCGACTAGCGGGGGCACCCACAGATACGCAGTATTTT. Encoded protein: CASSWLRLAGAPTDTQYF.

V and J are TRBV19 and TRBJ1-2; D not certain. Trimming left V 4 bases short and J 0 bases short, with 18 bases between. The germline gives CDR1 LNHDA, CDR2 SQIVND (reference sequence). The CDR3 runs 17 residues. The CDR3 sequence: CASSTSLAGLSNYGYTF. The CDR3 nucleotides read TGTGCCAGTAGTACCTCCCTCGCGGGCCTTTCTAACTATGGCTACACCTTC.

V gene TRBV7-9 combines with J gene TRBJ2-1; D not resolved. The germline CDR1 and CDR2 sequences are SEHNR and FQNEAQ (reference sequence). The CDR3 sequence is 14 residues long. The V gene lost 8 bases and the J gene lost 5 bases, with 16 bases spanning the gap. The CDR3 nucleotides are TGTGCCAGCCACATTGACCCGGACCACAATGAGCAGTTCTTC. This codes for CASHIDPDHNEQFF.

The chain employs TRBV6-5 and TRBJ2-5; D ambiguous. Germline lookup yields CDR1 MNHEY and CDR2 SVGAGI. Trimming cost V 2 bases and J 5 bases, with 18 bases left between them. The CDR3 is 16 amino acids. DNA of the CDR3: TGTGCCAGCAGTTACAAACAACCCCGGCTGAGGGAGACCCAGTACTTC. Its protein is CASSYKQPRLRETQYF.

CDR3 in amino acids: CASSEASGLGTDTQYF. DNA of the CDR3: TGTGCCAGCAGTGAAGCTTCCGGGTTGGGCACAGATACGCAGTATTTT. The V and J genes are TRBV2 and TRBJ2-3; D call uncertain. Trimming left V 0 bases short and J 1 base short, with 11 bases between. CDR3 length: 16 residues. Germline loops: CDR1 SNHLY, CDR2 FYNNEI.

The chain couples TRBV18 to TRBJ2-7; 7 bases align to TRBD2. Trimming took 3 bases from V and 5 from J; bases not matched to a gene: 7. CDR1 and CDR2 from the germline V gene are KGHSH and LQKENI. The CDR3 runs to 14 residues. In DNA, the CDR3 is TGTGCCAGCTCACCCCGGGAGGCCGCTAACGAGCAGTACTTC. Amino acid sequence: CASSPREAANEQYF. The full variable domain, rest sourced from reference TRBV18 and TRBJ2-7, is NAGVMQNPRHLVRRRGQEARLRCSPMKGHSHVYWYRQLPEEGLKFMVYLQKENIIDESGMPKERFSAEFPKEGPSILRIQQVVRGDSAAYFCASSPREAANEQYFGPGTRLTVT.

The chain recombines TRBV27 with TRBJ2-3; 9 positions match TRBD2. The V segment lost 5 bases and the J segment 2 bases; nucleotides outside the gene matches: 11. The CDR3 extends over 17 amino acids. Germline CDR1 reads MNHEY; CDR2 reads SMNVEV (reference sequence). The CDR3 protein is CASSPNLGLAATDTQYF. In DNA form, the CDR3 reads TGTGCCAGCAGTCCCAACCTGGGACTAGCAGCCACAGATACGCAGTATTTT.

The V call is TRBV29-1, the J call TRBJ2-3, with D tentatively TRBD1 (6 bases). Trimming shortened V by 6 bases and J by 1 base, and 8 bases separated the two germline ends. Germline CDR1 and CDR2: SQVTM and ANQGSEA. This CDR3 spans 12 amino acids. DNA for the CDR3: TGCAGCGTGGGGGCCGGCACAGATACGCAGTATTTT. This encodes CSVGAGTDTQYF.

The chain uses TRBV2 and TRBJ2-1; D is possibly TRBD2 (6 bases). This CDR3 comprises 11 residues. Deletions cut 11 bases from V and 10 bases from J, with 15 bases between. Looked up from germline, CDR1 is SNHLY and CDR2 is FYNNEI. The CDR3 protein is CAGRTGSEQFF. The DNA of the CDR3 is TGTGCCGGGAGGACTGGCTCGGAGCAGTTCTTC.

This clone was seen a single time. The gene calls are TRBV7-9 and TRBJ1-3; D call uncertain. V lost 0 bases and J 1 base, leaving 7 bases between the germline ends. CDR3 length: 15 amino acids. Germline CDR1 SEHNR, CDR2 FQNEAQ (reference sequence). The CDR3, as DNA: TGTGCCAGCAGCTTAGCCCCCCCTTCTGGAAACACCATATATTTT. This encodes CASSLAPPSGNTIYF.

The chain uses TRBV15 and TRBJ2-7; tentatively, D is TRBD2 (5 bases). The germline gives CDR1 LNHNV, CDR2 YYDKDF (reference sequence). The V end was cut by 5 bases, the J end by 3 bases, with 17 bases between. This CDR3 contains 15 residues. This CDR3 reads CATSSGFQRYYEQYF. The CDR3 coding sequence is TGTGCCACCAGCTCAGGTTTCCAGCGGTACTACGAGCAGTACTTC.

The V call is TRBV7-9, the J call TRBJ1-3; the D gene is possibly TRBD1 (5 bases). The V end was cut by 4 bases, the J end by 0 bases, with 10 bases between. Germline V gives CDR1 SEHNR, CDR2 FQNEAQ (reference sequence). The CDR3 has 15 residues. The CDR3 is CASSWGEVSGNTIYF. CDR3 coding DNA: TGTGCCAGCAGCTGGGGGGAGGTCTCTGGAAACACCATATATTTT.